This T cell receptor (beta chain) was recorded in a study of T cells in Graves' hyperthyroidism and ophthalmopathy (dated by TCRdb to the late 2010s). Background on the whole study: Peripheral blood samples were taken at initial diagnosis, before any treatment was given. To identify TCR V-J signatures that set the groups apart, the researchers used a discovery cohort of more than 95 patients, made up of under 45 with Graves' ophthalmopathy and 57 with stable Graves' hyperthyroidism. Prospective prediction of ophthalmopathy was tested in an independent validation cohort of 18 to 20 hyperthyroidism patients and around 16 patients who later progressed to ophthalmopathy. The roughly 100 discovery patients were randomly split 7:3 into training and test sets. In more than 5 Graves' hyperthyroidism patients, the study also compared T-cell repertoires from thyroid tissue with T-cell repertoires from blood. Following sampling, methimazole starting at 30 mg daily was given to hyperthyroidism patients, and high-dose intravenous methylprednisolone was given to ophthalmopathy patients. The paper describes TCR Vbeta CDR3 sequencing of fewer than 150 peripheral blood samples, made up of around 41 ophthalmopathy patients, 70 to 80 hyperthyroidism patients and 17 progressor patients. What the research found in general, with its limitations: Ophthalmopathy was separated from stable hyperthyroidism by a 13 V-J signature model, with approximately 86% sensitivity and 81% to 83% specificity obtained in cross-validation and 80%/75% obtained in testing. During validation, the model predicted progression to ophthalmopathy a median of roughly 7.1 months ahead of onset, with almost 71% sensitivity and more than 72% specificity. Most expanded thyroid clonotypes (frequency above 0.001) were also detected in blood, suggesting blood repertoires may reflect thyroid immune responses. No statistical method was used to fix the sample size in advance, and group allocation was not hidden from the investigators.

The table lists this clonotype with many counts. Its antigen remains unidentified. Qualities for individual bases were not recorded, and no much larger clone is one base off. The TCR beta CDR3 regions were amplified from RNA transcripts. A first-round RT-PCR of the TCR CDR3 used the HTBI primer set with the Qiagen OneStep RT-PCR kit. The libraries were constructed in a second round of multiplex PCR and then size-selected and purified. Libraries were sequenced paired-end with 100 bp reads on an Illumina HiSeq2000. The study's processing was this. SOAPnuke was used to process the raw data, throwing out any read that contained adapters or uncalled bases, had a mean Phred below 15, or lacked an exact constant-primer or identifier match. High-quality paired reads were merged with COPE v1.2.5, and unique nucleotide sequences were defined as clonotypes. MiTCR v1.1 was used to align the clonotypes against IMGT TRBV, TRBD and TRBJ reference segments. The analysis was restricted to V-J combinations with a frequency above 0.0001, which together covered 99.2% of the repertoires. A TCS score was defined as the ratio of F50 (clonal expansion) to E x V (chaos), with BLOSUM62-based TCRdist applied between CDR3 peptides within each V-J. Welch's t-statistics and random forest reduced 450 to 600 V-J features to fewer than 15, which were used in a naive Bayes classifier (R e1071). The raw public data were reprocessed by TCRdb itself: fastp quality trimming at Q25, MiXCR clonotype calling, in-frame beta chains only. Identical CDR3 proteins give one entry, which carries the most common genes and DNA. What appears here as the V and J calls and clone size reflects TCRdb's work, not the paper's. The sample profile shows hundreds of thousands of distinct CDR3 sequences; approximately 15% of them were found once. Approximately 10% of the sample is held by the ten biggest clonotypes.

Graves' hyperthyroidism was defined as stable when no progression to ophthalmopathy occurred over 18 months of follow-up. Hyperthyroidism patients were newly diagnosed, with disease duration under 2 months, and aged 18 to 65 years. Patients with uncontrolled infections, other autoimmune diseases, pregnancy or lactation were excluded. Clinical symptoms, serum thyroxine and TRAb, thyroid ultrasound, and orbital computed tomography formed the basis for the diagnoses. PBMCs were isolated from about 10 ml of fresh peripheral blood by Ficoll-Paque density gradient centrifugation. Total RNA was extracted with Trizol reagent, and quality was checked on an Agilent 2100 Bioanalyzer. V is pared back by 4 bases and J by 4 bases, with 8 bases lying between the germline termini. For CDR1 and CDR2, the germline V gene lists MNHNS and SASEGT. The CDR3 covers 13 residues, taking in both the cysteine and the phenylalanine. The DNA shown is the 39-base CDR3, in frame from base 1.

The chain was built from TRBV6-1 and TRBJ1-5; the D gene assignment is ambiguous. The receptor was isolated from a woman in her late teens or twenties with Graves' hyperthyroidism. Material for sequencing was blood. The CDR3 region: CASSAGENQPQHF. DNA sequence: TGTGCCAGCAGTGCTGGAGAGAATCAGCCCCAGCATTTT.